The T cell receptor (beta chain) under discussion was sequenced for a study of blood T cell repertoires in COVID-19. Study-wide background: Acute and convalescent COVID-19 samples came from the United States, Italy and Spain. T cells, B-cell-depleted T cells, or PBMCs supplied cDNA or gDNA.

Profiling relied on immunoSEQ multiplex PCR, and the TCRdb table lists in-frame clones only, not all of them. The data show roughly 280,000 clones, about 89% seen once. The CDR3 extends over 15 amino acids. Germline-derived CDR1 and CDR2 are SGHVS and FQNEAQ. The V gene end was trimmed by 5 bases and the J gene end by 1 base; junction bases not matched to a gene: 3. This clone has a single count. Sequenced sample: peripheral blood. This receptor was taken from a man between 45 and 60 years old with acute or convalescent COVID-19. The V and J genes are TRBV7-8 and TRBJ2-1; 9 nucleotides match TRBD1. CDR3 region: CASSAGTGSYNEQFF. CDR3 coding DNA: TGTGCCAGCAGCGCCGGGACAGGGTCCTACAATGAGCAGTTCTTC.